This T cell receptor (beta chain) was recorded in a study of blood T cells in healthy people across ages. Isolation per sample recovered at least 6 million PBMCs. Germline V gene lookup returns CDR1 SGHTA and CDR2 FQGTGA. The CDR3 contains 12 residues. The germline V and J ends were trimmed by 5 bases and 10 bases, with 13 bases remaining between them. A J-beta primer mix and a sample-barcoded 5' primer were used in a second PCR of about 7 to 12 cycles. Each cDNA molecule was tagged by a template-switch adaptor with 12 random nucleotides. Via MiXCR, TCRdb re-called the 5' RACE reads, giving one row per CDR3 protein. The table records fewer than 1,000,000 distinct CDR3 sequences, about half of them present only once.

The sequence derives from an elderly man in good health. The chain uses TRBV7-3 and TRBJ2-3, with D possibly being TRBD2 (5 bases). Sequenced: blood. This CDR3 reads CASSLDREAQYF. The DNA for the CDR3 is TGTGCCAGCAGCCTGGACCGGGAAGCGCAGTATTTT.